A selection of T cell receptor beta chains follows, all from one sample in a study of T cell responses to AZD1222 COVID-19 vaccine. The protocol was immunoSEQ multiplex PCR, while the TCRdb copy is restricted to in-frame clones and leaves out a portion. This table holds roughly 98,000 clones, 65% to 85% found once. The input for sequencing was peripheral blood, taken 28 days after the second AZD1222 dose. The receptors derive from an adult who received the AZD1222 COVID-19 vaccine. The CDR3 runs from the conserved cysteine through the conserved F or W.

V gene	J gene	CDR3 protein
TRBV5-6	TRBJ1-1	CASSPEGGPNTEAFF
TRBV6-1	TRBJ1-1	CASREVLNTEAFF
TRBV28	TRBJ1-5	CASQKARPFNQPQHF
TRBV7-9	TRBJ1-1	CASSFGSGNTEAFF
TRBV7-3	TRBJ1-2	CASSLSPGLGGYTF
TRBV19	TRBJ1-5	CASRRTGGNQPQHF
TRBV4-3	TRBJ2-1	CASSPSWDNYNEQFF
TRBV7-2	TRBJ2-1	CASSLGWADFNEQFF
TRBV11-2	TRBJ2-7	CASSTDRVYEQYF
TRBV9	TRBJ2-1	CASSGSHNEQFF
TRBV5-6	TRBJ1-5	CASSNYGLSNQPQHF
TRBV9	TRBJ1-2	CASSVEGLGPYTF
TRBV5-6	TRBJ1-2	CASTLIRAREAYGYTF
TRBV30	TRBJ2-1	CAWSGLAIGNEQFF
TRBV27	TRBJ2-1	CASSRKRDEQFF
TRBV5-4	TRBJ2-3	CASSLGAGNTDTQYF
TRBV7-9	TRBJ1-1	CASSLQELNTEAFF
TRBV19	TRBJ2-7	CASSIQRGPYEQYF